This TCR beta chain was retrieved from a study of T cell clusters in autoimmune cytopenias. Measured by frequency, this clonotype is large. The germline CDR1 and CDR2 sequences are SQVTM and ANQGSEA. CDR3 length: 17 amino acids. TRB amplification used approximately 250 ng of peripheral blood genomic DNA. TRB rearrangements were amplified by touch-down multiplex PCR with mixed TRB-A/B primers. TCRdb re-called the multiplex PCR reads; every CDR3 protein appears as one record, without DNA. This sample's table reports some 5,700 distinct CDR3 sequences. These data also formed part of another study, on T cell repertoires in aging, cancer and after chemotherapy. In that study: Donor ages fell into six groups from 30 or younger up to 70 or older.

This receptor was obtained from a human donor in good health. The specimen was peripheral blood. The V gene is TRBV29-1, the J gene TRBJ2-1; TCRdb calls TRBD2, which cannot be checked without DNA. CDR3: CSVEDHGLAGDAGGQFF.